A single sample gave rise to the 7 T cell receptor beta chains below, sequenced in a study of cytomegalovirus exposure and HLA in healthy donors. Sequencing used immunoSEQ multiplex PCR; TCRdb keeps in-frame clones, though not all of them. The sample shows under 250,000 clones, roughly 87% of them seen only once. Sequencing was performed on PBMCs. The receptors derive from a man between 18 and 29 years old in good health and CMV-seropositive.

About this clone: Distinct nucleotide sequences in the sample also encode this CDR3. The CDR3 DNA reads as TGTGCCAGCAGACCGGGACAAGCGAACACCGGGGAGCTGTTTTTT. Translation gives CASRPGQANTGELFF. The V gene is TRBV7-9, the J gene TRBJ2-2; possible D gene TRBD1, 6 bases. The germline V gene has CDR1 SEHNR and CDR2 FQNEAQ (reference sequence). The CDR3 consists of 15 residues. Trimming shortened V by 6 bases and J by 0 bases, and 11 bases separated the two germline ends.

The V gene is TRBV29-1, the J gene TRBJ1-3, with D possibly being TRBD1 (5 bases). The CDR3 is 13 amino acids. The germline gives CDR1 SQVTM, CDR2 ANQGSEA. Between the trimmed V and J ends, which lost 7 bases and 0 bases, there was a span of 10 bases. In DNA, the CDR3 is TGCAGCGCCGTGGGGCTCTCTGGAAACACCATATATTTT. It codes for CSAVGLSGNTIYF.

The chain links TRBV27 to TRBJ2-7; D call uncertain. Per the germline V gene, CDR1 is MNHEY and CDR2 is SMNVEV (reference sequence). The CDR3 spans 14 residues. Deletions cut 6 bases from V and 0 bases from J, with 12 bases between. The DNA of the CDR3 is TGTGCCAGCAGGCCATACCTGAGCTCCTACGAGCAGTACTTC. This codes for CASRPYLSSYEQYF.

The rearrangement joins TRBV29-1 to TRBJ1-1, with D tentatively TRBD1 (5 bases). Germline CDR1 is SQVTM and CDR2 is ANQGSEA. Trimming removed 3 bases from V and 7 bases from J, with 9 bases in between. The CDR3 is 11 amino acids. CDR3 amino acids: CSVEGGGEAFF. The CDR3 DNA is TGCAGCGTTGAGGGGGGAGGTGAAGCTTTCTTT.

V and J are TRBV9 and TRBJ2-3; 9 positions match TRBD2. The length of the CDR3 is 18 residues. The junction had 12 bases not matched to a gene; V was cut back by 3 bases and J by 1 base. Germline V gene sequence: CDR1 SGDLS, CDR2 YYNGEE. The CDR3 sequence: CASSGSGTSSIRTDTQYF. Here the CDR3 DNA reads TGTGCCAGCAGCGGGTCGGGGACTAGCTCGATTCGCACAGATACGCAGTATTTT.

This clone has a single count. This sample also contains other DNA sequences that code for the same CDR3. The chain combines TRBV9 with TRBJ2-2, with D tentatively TRBD2 (5 bases). The CDR3 consists of 14 residues. V was trimmed by 0 bases and J by 5 bases, leaving 8 bases between them. Looked up from germline, CDR1 is SGDLS and CDR2 is YYNGEE. The CDR3 DNA follows: TGTGCCAGCAGCGTAGGTGGAGGAACCGGGGAGCTGTTTTTT. This sequence encodes CASSVGGGTGELFF. Supplemented by reference TRBV9 and TRBJ2-2, the full variable domain reads DSGVTQTPKHLITATGQRVTLRCSPRSGDLSVYWYQQSLDQGLQFLIQYYNGEERAKGNILERFSAQQFPDLHSELNLSSLELGDSALYFCASSVGGGTGELFFGEGSRLTVL.

J is TRBJ2-3 and V is TRBV7-3; 8 bases line up with TRBD2. The germline gives CDR1 SGHTA, CDR2 FQGTGA. The CDR3 spans 14 residues. The V gene end was trimmed by 1 base and the J gene end by 10 bases; junction bases not matched to a gene: 7. The CDR3 nucleotides read TGTGCCAGCAGCTTAATAGGACTAGCTGCTTCGCAGTATTTT. This codes for CASSLIGLAASQYF.